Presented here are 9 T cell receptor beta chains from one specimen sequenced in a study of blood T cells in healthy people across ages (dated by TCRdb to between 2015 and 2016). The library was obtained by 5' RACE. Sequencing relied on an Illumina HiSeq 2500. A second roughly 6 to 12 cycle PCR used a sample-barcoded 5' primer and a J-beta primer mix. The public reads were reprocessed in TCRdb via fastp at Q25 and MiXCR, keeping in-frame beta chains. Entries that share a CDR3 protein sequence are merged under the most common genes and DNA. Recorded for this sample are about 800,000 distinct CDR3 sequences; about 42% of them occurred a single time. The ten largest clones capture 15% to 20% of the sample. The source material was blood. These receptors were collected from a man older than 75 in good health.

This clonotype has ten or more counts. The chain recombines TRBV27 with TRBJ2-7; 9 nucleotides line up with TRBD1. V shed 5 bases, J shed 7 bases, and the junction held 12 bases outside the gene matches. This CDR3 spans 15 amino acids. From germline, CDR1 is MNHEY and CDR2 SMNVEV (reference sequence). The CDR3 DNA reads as TGTGCCAGCAGTCACCCTTCGGGACAGGGTAGTGAGCAGTACTTC. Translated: CASSHPSGQGSEQYF.

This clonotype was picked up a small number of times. The CDR3 DNA reads TGTGCCAGCAGCAATGGGGGGCGGGGGAGGGCCAGGGCAGATACGCAGTATTTT. Translating gives CASSNGGRGRARADTQYF. The V gene is TRBV3-1, the J gene TRBJ2-3, with a weak D call TRBD2 (7 bases). The V gene lost 5 bases and the J gene lost 4 bases, with 25 bases spanning the gap. This CDR3 has 18 residues. The V gene's germline CDR1 is LGHDT and CDR2 YNNKEL (reference sequence).

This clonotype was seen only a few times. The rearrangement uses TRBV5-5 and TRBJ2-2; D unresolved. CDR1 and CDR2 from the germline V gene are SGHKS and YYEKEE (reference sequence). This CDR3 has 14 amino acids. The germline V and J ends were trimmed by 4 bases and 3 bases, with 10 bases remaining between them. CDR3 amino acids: CASSPGSDTGELFF. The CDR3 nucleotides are TGTGCCAGCAGCCCAGGCTCGGACACCGGGGAGCTGTTTTTT.

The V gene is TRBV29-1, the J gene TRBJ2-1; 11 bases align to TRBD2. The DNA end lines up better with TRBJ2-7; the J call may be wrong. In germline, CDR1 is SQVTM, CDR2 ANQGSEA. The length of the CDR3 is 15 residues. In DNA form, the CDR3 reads TGCAGCGTTGCTGGGACTAGCGGCTCCTACAATGAGCAGTACTTC. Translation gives CSVAGTSGSYNEQYF.

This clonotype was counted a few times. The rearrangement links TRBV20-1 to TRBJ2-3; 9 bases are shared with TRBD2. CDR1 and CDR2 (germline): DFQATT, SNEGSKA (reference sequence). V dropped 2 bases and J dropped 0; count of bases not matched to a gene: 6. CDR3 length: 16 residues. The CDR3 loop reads CSARSFSGGSTDTQYF. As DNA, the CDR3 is TGCAGTGCTAGATCATTTAGCGGGGGTAGCACAGATACGCAGTATTTT.

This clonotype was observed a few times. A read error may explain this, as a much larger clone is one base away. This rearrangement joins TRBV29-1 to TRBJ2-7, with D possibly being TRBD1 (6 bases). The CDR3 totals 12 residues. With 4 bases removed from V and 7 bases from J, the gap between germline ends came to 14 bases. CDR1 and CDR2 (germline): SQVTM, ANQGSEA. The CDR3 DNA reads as TGCAGCGTTGTGGGAACAGGGCGGGAGCAGTACTTC. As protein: CSVVGTGREQYF.

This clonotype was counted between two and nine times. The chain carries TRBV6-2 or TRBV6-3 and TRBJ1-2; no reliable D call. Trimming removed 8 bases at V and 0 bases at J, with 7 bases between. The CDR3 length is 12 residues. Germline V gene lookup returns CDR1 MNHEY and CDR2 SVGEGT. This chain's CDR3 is CASSGANYGYTF. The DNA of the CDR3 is TGTGCCAGCTCAGGCGCTAACTATGGCTACACCTTC.

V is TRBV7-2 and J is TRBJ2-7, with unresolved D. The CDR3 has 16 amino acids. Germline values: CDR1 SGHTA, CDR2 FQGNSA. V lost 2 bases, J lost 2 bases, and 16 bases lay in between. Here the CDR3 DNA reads TGTGCCAGCAGCTTAAATGGATTATTTGGACCCTACGAGCAGTACTTC. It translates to CASSLNGLFGPYEQYF.

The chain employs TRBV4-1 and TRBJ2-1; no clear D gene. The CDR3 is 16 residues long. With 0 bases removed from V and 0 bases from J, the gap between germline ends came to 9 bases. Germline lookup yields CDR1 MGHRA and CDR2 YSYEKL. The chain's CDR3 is CASSQERRNSYNEQFF. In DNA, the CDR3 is TGCGCCAGCAGCCAAGAACGGCGGAACTCCTACAATGAGCAGTTCTTC.